What follows are 16 T cell receptor beta chains derived from one specimen sequenced in a study of blood T cell repertoires in COVID-19. The assay was immunoSEQ multiplex PCR, and TCRdb's table has in-frame clones only and misses some. The profile shows roughly 250,000 clones, around four fifths of them singletons. Sequencing was performed on peripheral blood. These receptor sequences come from a woman aged 55-70 years with active or convalescent COVID-19.

V is TRBV7-9 and J is TRBJ2-3; TRBD2 might be the D (6 bases). Germline values: CDR1 SEHNR, CDR2 FQNEAQ (reference sequence). This CDR3 has 16 residues. Trimming pared 7 bases from V and 1 base from J, leaving 18 bases between. This CDR3 is CASTSSGWGGTDTQYF. For the CDR3, the DNA is TGTGCCAGCACCTCGTCAGGGTGGGGGGGCACAGATACGCAGTATTTT.

This clone was detected once. The chain joins TRBV6-5 to TRBJ2-1; the match to TRBD2 covers 9 bases. The CDR3 extends over 15 amino acids. CDR1 and CDR2 (germline): MNHEY, SVGAGI. With 11 bases clipped from V and 8 bases from J, the junction kept 16 bases outside the gene matches. The CDR3 DNA follows: TGTGCCGCCTCCTGGGAGCGGGGGGTGAGGGATGAGCAGTTCTTC. It specifies CAASWERGVRDEQFF.

This sequence joins TRBV29-1 and TRBJ1-1; TRBD1 is a possible D gene (5 bases). Per germline, CDR1 SQVTM and CDR2 ANQGSEA. The CDR3 contains 12 residues. The ends were cut back, 4 bases at V and 5 bases at J, with 11 bases in the middle. The CDR3 loop reads CSVGWGGTEAFF. The CDR3 nucleotides read TGCAGCGTTGGGTGGGGGGGGACTGAAGCTTTCTTT.

The J gene is TRBJ1-6, the V gene TRBV5-1; D remains unclear. The CDR3 has 17 residues. CDR1 and CDR2 from the germline V gene are SGHRS and YFSETQ. Trimming stripped 4 bases from V and 2 bases from J, with 16 bases between. CDR3 sequence reads: CASSPLGVGAYNSPLHF. As DNA, the CDR3 is TGCGCCAGCAGCCCCCTCGGCGTCGGGGCCTATAATTCACCCCTCCACTTT.

The chain employs TRBV19 and TRBJ2-1, with 10 bases that match TRBD2. V lost 7 bases to trimming and J lost 9 bases; unmatched junction nucleotides: 21. The CDR3 totals 18 residues. Germline CDR1 reads LNHDA; CDR2 reads SQIVND (reference sequence). The CDR3 bases are TGTGCCAGTAAGATGTCGTCCGGCCTAGCGGGAGAGGCAAGTGAGCAGTTCTTC. Translation: CASKMSSGLAGEASEQFF.

The chain carries TRBV9 and TRBJ1-4; D gene uncertain. Trimming shortened V by 3 bases and J by 4 bases, and 10 bases separated the two germline ends. Germline V CDR1 and CDR2: SGDLS, YYNGEE. This CDR3 comprises 14 residues. In nucleotides, the CDR3 is TGTGCCAGCAGCGCGGACTCGGGTAATGAAAAACTGTTTTTT. It codes for CASSADSGNEKLFF.

DNA of the CDR3: TGTGCCAGCAGTCATGGACTAGCGGGAAATACCTACGAGCAGTACTTC. It codes for CASSHGLAGNTYEQYF. This sequence joins TRBV9 and TRBJ2-7; 12 positions agree with TRBD2. V was clipped by 5 bases and J by 2 bases; unmatched bases: 8. The CDR3 contains 16 residues. Germline V gives CDR1 SGDLS, CDR2 YYNGEE.

The V call is TRBV6-5, the J call TRBJ2-1; the D gene is possibly TRBD2 (6 bases). The ends were cut back, 7 bases at V and 0 bases at J, with 10 bases in the middle. The CDR3 contains 14 residues. Looked up from germline, CDR1 is MNHEY and CDR2 is SVGAGI. CDR3 in amino acids: CASTLSGSYNEQFF. The CDR3 DNA sequence: TGTGCCAGCACCCTTAGCGGCTCCTACAATGAGCAGTTCTTC.

The table lists this clone with a few counts. This chain joins TRBV5-1 and TRBJ1-1, with TRBD1 identical over 7 bases. The CDR3 length is 15 residues. CDR1 and CDR2 (germline): SGHRS, YFSETQ. With 7 bases clipped from V and 0 bases from J, the junction kept 9 bases outside the gene matches. The CDR3 is CASAPSTGLNTEAFF. As DNA, the CDR3 is TGCGCCAGCGCCCCCTCGACAGGGTTGAACACTGAAGCTTTCTTT.

The CDR3: CASSYRHSYGYTF. DNA for the CDR3: TGTGCCAGCAGTTACAGACATTCCTATGGCTACACCTTC. The rearrangement links TRBV6-6 to TRBJ1-2; no firm D call. CDR3 size: 13 residues. V was cut by 2 bases and J by 4 bases, with 8 bases left in between. CDR1 is MNHNY and CDR2 is SVGAGI in the germline V gene (reference sequence).

This clone was seen once. The chain couples TRBV10-3 to TRBJ1-4; D is possibly TRBD1 (5 bases). The ends were cut back, 3 bases at V and 11 bases at J, with 19 bases in the middle. Germline V gene sequence: CDR1 ENHRY, CDR2 SYGVKD. The CDR3 spans 15 residues. The CDR3 sequence is CAISDWGTGRGKLFF. CDR3 bases: TGTGCCATCAGTGATTGGGGGACCGGGCGGGGGAAACTGTTTTTT.

The gene calls are TRBV6-1 and TRBJ2-7; 9 bases are shared with TRBD1. This CDR3 comprises 14 residues. The germline V gene encodes CDR1 MNHNS and CDR2 SASEGT. Trimming at V came to 3 bases and at J to 6 bases, leaving 6 bases not matched to a gene. CDR3 in amino acids: CASSDRQGGTEQYF. The CDR3 nucleotides read TGTGCCAGCAGTGACCGACAGGGGGGGACCGAGCAGTACTTC.

This clone was recorded once. The J gene is TRBJ2-1, the V gene TRBV5-1, with 11 nucleotides matching TRBD1. The CDR3 sequence is 19 residues long. Germline-derived CDR1 and CDR2 are SGHRS and YFSETQ. The junction had 11 bases not matched to a gene; V was cut back by 0 bases and J by 3 bases. Here the CDR3 reads CASSLAPWVGTGGYNEQFF. DNA of the CDR3: TGCGCCAGCAGCTTGGCACCATGGGTCGGGACAGGGGGCTACAATGAGCAGTTCTTC.

The V gene is TRBV15, the J gene TRBJ2-4; D gene uncertain. Germline CDR1 LNHNV, CDR2 YYDKDF (reference sequence). V dropped 0 bases and J dropped 9 bases, with 15 bases sitting between them. The CDR3 has 15 amino acids. The CDR3, as DNA: TGTGCCACCAGCAGAGAAGGCGCCAGCCCTAGCATTCAGTACTTC. Protein sequence: CATSREGASPSIQYF.

J is TRBJ2-3 and V is TRBV12-3 or TRBV12-4, with D perhaps matching TRBD2 (5 bases). V gave up 8 bases and J gave up 6 bases, with 12 bases separating them. The CDR3 runs to 12 residues. This CDR3 is CASSGLRDTQYF. The CDR3 region has the DNA TGTGCCAGCTCCGGACTGCGTGATACGCAGTATTTT.

CDR3 region: CASSPDRGTDTQYF. The CDR3 DNA reads as TGTGCCAGCAGCCCGGACAGAGGCACAGATACGCAGTATTTT. The V gene is TRBV6-5, the J gene TRBJ2-3; D is possibly TRBD1 (6 bases). The CDR3 sequence is 14 residues long. V shed 6 bases and J shed 1 base, with 11 bases lying between them. CDR1 MNHEY and CDR2 SVGAGI come from the germline V gene.